This T cell receptor beta chain was observed in a study of cytomegalovirus exposure and HLA in healthy donors (dated by TCRdb to about 2017). For the study in its entirety: According to an earlier analysis of 450 to 650 of the donors, about 179 million T cells yielded 90 million to 130 million unique TCR beta sequences and 276 Gb of sequence data. To decide whether each TCR beta V gene segment behaved as functional or pseudogenic, an earlier analysis of over 500 of the donors relied on high-throughput TCR beta sequencing. The study used immunosequencing to profile the T cell repertoires of approximately 640 subjects and linked those repertoires to cytomegalovirus serostatus. A handful of DR-DQ haplotypes were handled as single units for association and clustering because linkage in the cohort was strong. A later analysis re-examined previously published TCR beta repertoires from more than 550 donors and added high-resolution HLA genotyping to investigate patterns of TCR occurrence. Donor age, sex, ethnicity and CMV serostatus were compiled alongside the repertoire data. Rather than using new phenotypic data, the later analysis identified candidate immune exposures from TCR beta sequences and from how often those sequences occurred across donors. The genetic ancestry cluster associated with self-reported Caucasian donors included 70% to 85% of the roughly 400 genotyped donors. The study aimed to test whether signatures of past pathogen exposure could be identified by cataloging public T cell receptors. To predict cytomegalovirus infection status, the study brought together high-throughput TCR immunosequencing, statistical association of individual TCRs with disease status, and machine learning. All discovery cohort repertoires had been generated using a single sequencing platform. The number of donors typed differed by locus, with 629-630 for A, B, C, DRB1 and DQB1, around 560 for DQA1, some 570 for DPA1, and some 450 for DPB1. In a later genetic analysis, genome-wide SNP genotypes for about 65% of the roughly 670 donors were used, and that subset was treated as a discovery cohort. Both class I and class II loci were covered by HLA typing, at four-digit resolution. Across under 500 genotyped donors of the cohort, an average of about 250,000 unique TCR beta nucleotide sequences per donor were sequenced, and roughly a sixth of those sequences were non-productive. A separate validation cohort of 90 to 150 different subjects was used in addition to the approximately 700-subject first cohort. An early release that covered 500 to 800 HLA-typed donors contained approximately 320 gigabases of sequencing data and around 85 million unique TCR sequences.

The cohort consisted of fewer than 700 healthy bone marrow donors. Cohort members were all nominally healthy when sampled, although unrecorded immune exposures were likely present. The donor tested CMV seronegative and was one of the 352 seronegative cohort members. A peripheral blood sample was collected from each donor, and TCR beta sequencing was performed on peripheral blood mononuclear cells. Genomic DNA was extracted from the blood cell samples with the Qiagen DNeasy Blood Extraction Kit. Based on the germline V gene (reference sequence), the CDR1 and CDR2 sequences are LNHNV and YYDKDF. Ends trimmed: V by 0 bases, J by 6 bases; bases unmatched to a gene: 10. From cysteine to phenylalanine, the CDR3 is 16 amino acids long. Kept here is only the CDR3 DNA, which spans 48 bases and is read in frame from base 1. Study-level results and caveats: In a later analysis, several top co-occurrence clusters were reported to appear linked to parvovirus B19, influenza, CMV and Epstein-Barr virus. Some IMGT-functional V segments, including TRBV6-2 and TRBV6-3, could not be told apart with the 87-base-pair reads, so those segments were excluded. Assigning TCR associations to individual alleles was difficult when HLA alleles, especially DR and DQ, strongly co-occurred. The classifier was reported to diagnose cytomegalovirus status with high specificity and sensitivity in both the original and validation cohorts. A further reported finding was that TCR beta sequences accurately predicted the HLA-A and HLA-B alleles for most subjects in the first cohort. A later genetic analysis reported fewer N-insertions in productive TCRs among donors in an Asian-associated ancestry cluster than the roughly 700-donor mean. Immune exposure information for the cohort was limited to CMV serostatus. The earlier analysis of fewer than 750 of the donors excluded 15 to 20 rarely observed V segments, including chromosome 9 orphons, because counts were too low. A few of the identified cytomegalovirus-associated TCR beta chains were confirmed in vitro to be specific for cytomegalovirus antigens. Linkage disequilibrium might explain the correlated functional status among segregating V segments, but an unknown experimental factor could not be ruled out. In a later analysis, HLA-associated TCR beta chains showed more clonal expansion and lower generation probabilities than non-associated chains that were equally common. A later genetic analysis associated a missense DCLRE1C variant with V-gene and J-gene trimming of TCR beta chains, and an independent cohort replicated the association. According to the authors, the approach could potentially be generalized to other disease states and immunological phenotypes. This cohort had only TCR beta chains sequenced, and the lack of alpha or paired-chain data limited which features could be detected. Because HLA typing was unavailable for some donors at each locus, only the typed subset was used in association tests. A cluster of highly shared sequence variants was judged likely to represent a technical artifact of the sequencing pipeline. While some public TCRs were present in many individuals, most TCR sequences turned up only very rarely across donors. In the study, around 150 TCR beta chains were listed as associated with cytomegalovirus. A later analysis found that most CMV-associated TCR beta chains appeared HLA-restricted, with HLA associations seemingly driven largely by CMV exposure. In a later analysis, around 17,000 TCR beta sequences were associated with specific HLA alleles at a false discovery rate of 0.05. In a later analysis, TCR association rates were found to vary across HLA loci, with the most associated TCRs seen for DRB1 alleles and the fewest for HLA-C alleles. Sequencing depth was assumed to be roughly uniform across donors in the presence/absence analyses, though that assumption may not hold. In an earlier analysis of 450 to 750 of the donors, most TCR beta V segments appeared in productive rearrangements about 90% or about 30% of the time, broadly matching IMGT annotations.

In the case of this clone: The specificity of this receptor is unknown. The sample holds no much larger clone one base away, and base qualities are not on file.

The library came from the immunoSEQ multiplex PCR assay. The multiplex PCR relied on a mix of 60 forward primers for TCR Vbeta segments and 13 reverse primers for TCR Jbeta segments. The CDR3 region of rearranged TCR beta genes was amplified from genomic DNA by a multiplex PCR assay. On the Illumina HiSeq System, the amplified TCR beta libraries were sequenced as 87-base-pair reads. On the authors' methods: In a later analysis, tens of millions of unique TCR beta chains were counted across the 650 to 750 repertoires, and roughly 9.9 million of these chains were shared by at least two donors. Raw reads were error-corrected and collapsed into unique sequences by a nearest-neighbor algorithm in which closely related sequences were merged to remove PCR and sequencing errors. V, D and J gene segments were assigned by aligning CDR3 sequences to IMGT reference sequences. For a sequence to be retained, a match of at least six nucleotides was required to both a V gene segment and a J gene segment. A rearrangement was called productive if the CDR3 had no stop codons and remained in frame with V and J, and every other rearrangement was called non-productive. Following IMGT convention, CDR3 was defined as the stretch from the second conserved V-encoded cysteine to the conserved J-encoded phenylalanine. The earlier analysis of approximately 500 of the donors excluded sequences that lacked an unambiguous match to a single V gene segment. An earlier analysis of fewer than 750 of the donors classified V segments as functional when productive rearrangements were above 56.7% and as segregating when the standard deviation between donors was above 5%. To diagnose cytomegalovirus status from the catalog of TCR beta chain sequences, a statistical classification framework was built. A later analysis assigned V and J genes by comparing TCR nucleotide sequences with IMGT/GENE-DB human TR gene sequences. Using the TCRdist pipeline, a later analysis assigned CDR3 sequences along with most-parsimonious VDJ recombination scenarios. In a later analysis, each TCR beta chain was defined by its CDR3 amino acid sequence together with its V-gene family, and reads without a unique V-gene family were excluded. To address suspected cross-contamination and a sequencing artifact, a later analysis removed over 500 highly shared, low-generation-probability nucleotide sequences. In a later analysis, a clonal expansion index for each public chain was calculated from normalized within-repertoire ranks of inferred template counts. Generation probabilities in a later analysis came from a VDJ recombination model fitted to out-of-frame rearrangements, and those results were checked against IGoR. In a later analysis, TCR-TCR, TCR-HLA and TCR-CMV co-occurrence was scored with hypergeometric tests, and a repertoire-size bias correction was applied to TCR pairs. In a later analysis, false discovery rates were estimated by permuting HLA or CMV assignments 20 times. A later analysis grouped co-occurring TCRs with DBSCAN, adding TCRdist sequence similarity when clustering within HLA-allele-positive subsets. Repertoires with fewer than 30,000 or more than 120,000 public chains were left out of co-occurrence clustering, as were about 5 repertoires with anomalous nucleotide sharing. The clones in this table, taken by TCRdb from immuneACCESS, are in-frame only. Not every clone is retained; where verified, under half of the shortfall comes from an unresolved V gene, and the cause of the rest is unknown. V and J calls plus clone size are reproduced from that table; the DNA served to infer D and trimming. This sample lists 45,000 to 60,000 clones; less than 75% were detected once. The leading ten clones occupy 6.3% of the sample.

Sequencing used PBMCs. The TCR sequence derives from a man aged 25 to 40 in good health and CMV-seronegative. The rearrangement joined TRBV15 to TRBJ2-7, with 8 bases matching TRBD2. In nucleotides, the sequence is TGTGCCACCAGCAGAGATCTACCCGGGACTAGTGCCGAGCAGTACTTC. This encodes CATSRDLPGTSAEQYF.